The entry below gives a single TCR beta chain sequence along with its context. The antigen is undetermined. This sample is part of a study of T cell responses to AZD1222 COVID-19 vaccine. Unmatched junction bases numbered 8, after V lost 0 bases and J lost 0 bases. The CDR3 length is 19 residues. Germline CDR1 and CDR2: SGHKS and YYEKEE (reference sequence). Overall study findings and caveats: Breadth and depth of Spike-specific TCRs rose after two AZD1222 doses. White British people made up most donors, females outnumbered males, and clonal diversity was possibly underestimated. All repertoire sampling was performed exclusively after the peak T cell response.

Clones were read by immunoSEQ multiplex PCR, and TCRdb kept only the in-frame ones, dropping some. The table shows approximately 150,000 clones, with 85% to 95% occurring only once. The J gene is TRBJ2-1, the V gene TRBV5-5, with 11 bases lining up with TRBD2. The specimen comprised peripheral blood, sampled on day 0 of AZD1222 vaccination. The receptor's source is an adult in good health. The CDR3 bases are TGTGCCAGCAGCTTGGGACTAGCGGGACGGCCAAGCTCCTACAATGAGCAGTTCTTC. This codes for CASSLGLAGRPSSYNEQFF.